This T cell receptor beta chain was recovered during a study of OX40 agonist ivuxolimab in advanced cancers. Looking at the study overall: Ivuxolimab was an agonistic, fully human IgG2 monoclonal antibody directed against OX40 (CD134), a costimulatory receptor. A male proportion of almost 85% and a mean age of roughly 55 years, ranging from roughly 23 to 90, were recorded for the dose-escalation cohort. Partial responses were achieved by three dose-escalation patients, of whom one had hepatocellular carcinoma and two had cutaneous melanoma. Prior anti-PD-1, anti-PD-L1 or anti-CTLA-4 therapy was permitted, and about two fifths of dose-escalation patients had received checkpoint inhibitors. Intravenous ivuxolimab was administered to patients every 2 weeks at six dose levels: 0.01, 0.1, 0.3, 1.5, 3 and 10 mg/kg. Peripheral TCRbeta sequencing was intended to test whether TCR sequence diversity was altered and clonal T-cell expansion was caused by ivuxolimab. The paper reports the monotherapy dose-escalation portion (N of about 54 patients) of the phase I ivuxolimab trial. Among the approximately 54 dose-escalation patients, about 19 had hepatocellular carcinoma, 15 or so melanoma, 9 renal cell carcinoma and 9 head and neck cancer.

The trial excluded patients who had a history of autoimmune disease or who were on systemic immunosuppression. Peripheral blood for TCR sequencing was drawn from every dose cohort at baseline, at cycle 4 day 1 and at cycle 7 day 1. Samples were obtained from an open-label, multicenter, first-in-human phase I dose-escalation trial of ivuxolimab. Adults with locally advanced or metastatic melanoma, renal cell, hepatocellular, or head and neck squamous cell carcinoma were enrolled in the trial. Before TCR sequencing, CD4+ T cells and CD8+ T cells were sorted from peripheral blood as separate populations. After removal of 4 bases from V and 4 bases from J, the junction retains 5 bases not matched to a gene. Sequences LNHDA (CDR1) and SQIVND (CDR2) are obtained from the germline V gene (reference sequence). Including cysteine and phenylalanine, the CDR3 has 14 amino acids. The only DNA kept is the CDR3, 42 bases in frame from the first base.

What the authors observed across the whole study: Low levels of normalized T-cell clonal expansion were also shown by some nonresponding patients. Partial responders in the 0.1-3.0 mg/kg groups had among the lowest normalized peripheral clonal expansion, especially among CD8+ T cells. At doses of 0.1 to 3.0 mg/kg, clonal expansion of both CD4+ and CD8+ T cells in blood was seen between baseline and week 6. The antigen specificity of the clonally expanded peripheral T cells was not determined. On average, CD8+ T cells showed more expanded clones than CD4+ T cells after ivuxolimab.

On this clone: No antigen is known for it. No base qualities exist here, and no much larger clone lies one base off it.

For sequencing of the TCRbeta CDR3 region, genomic DNA was extracted from the sorted cells. The immunoSEQ Assay was used to sequence the TCRbeta CDR3 regions. Sourced from immuneACCESS, this table was stored by TCRdb with only in-frame sequences that have V and J called. A share of the clones is absent; for the studies checked, an unresolved V gene accounts for under half, and the remainder has no known explanation. Counted in this sample were some 44,000 clones; around 88% of them appeared once. The ten biggest clones cover over 0.3% of the sample. The receptor comes from an adult with an advanced solid tumor such as melanoma, head and neck, liver or kidney cancer. The rearranged segments are TRBV19 and TRBJ1-2; 8 bases in the middle match TRBD1. Sequencing used CD4+ or CD8+ T cells sorted from blood, obtained in a trial of the OX40 agonist ivuxolimab. CDR3 sequence: CASSTNDRGYGYTF. The bases are TGTGCCAGTAGTACCAACGACAGGGGCTATGGCTACACCTTC.